Following are 12 T cell receptor beta chains from one sample sequenced in a study of glioma-infiltrating T cells listed by TCRdb under 2016. Sequencing was performed on an Illumina MiSeq. TCR alpha and beta CDR3 regions were amplified with the iRepertoire nested amplicon-rescue multiplex PCR (arm-PCR) platform from RNA. TCRdb reprocessing: public reads trimmed at Q25 with fastp, clones called with MiXCR, in-frame beta chains kept. Here each entry gathers all rows of one CDR3 protein and keeps the most common genes and DNA. This sample gives about 380,000 distinct CDR3 sequences in total; 41% of them show up just once. The ten biggest clones cover around 11% of the sample. The sample comprised glioma tissue, nonneoplastic brain tissue, or PBMCs (not recorded which). The receptor set was obtained from a human donor with low-grade glioma or glioblastoma, undergoing nonglioma brain surgery, or in good health (not recorded which).

In regard to this clonotype: The junction departs from the called germline gene at one end, perhaps through a read error. The chain is built from TRBV6-5 and TRBJ1-1, with D perhaps TRBD1 (6 bases). The length of the CDR3 is 13 residues. Germline-derived CDR1 and CDR2 are MNHEY and SVGAGI. CDR3 nucleotide sequence: TGTGCCAGCAGCCGACAGGTGAACACTAAAGCTTTCTTT. Its translation: CASSRQVNTKAFF.

This chain links TRBV12-3 or TRBV12-4 with TRBJ1-5; D is unresolved. The CDR3 length is 15 residues. Deletions cut 1 base from V and 3 bases from J, with 10 bases between. The CDR3 DNA reads as TGTGCCAGCAGTTTAGAGGGCGGTCTCAATCAGCCCCAGCATTTT. It specifies CASSLEGGLNQPQHF.

This clonotype has a handful of counts. The rearrangement joins TRBV11-2 to TRBJ2-5; no clear D gene. CDR1 SGHAT and CDR2 FQNNGV come from the germline V gene. Trimming took off 5 bases at V and 4 bases at J, with 11 bases between the two ends. CDR3 length: 13 residues. The CDR3 DNA reads as TGTGCCAGCAGCACCCCCGGTAGAGAGACCCAGTACTTC. The encoded protein is CASSTPGRETQYF.

In this sample, this clonotype turned up many times. The chain links TRBV28 to TRBJ2-5; 10 bases align to TRBD2. Germline CDR1 is MDHEN and CDR2 is SYDVKM. The CDR3 has 17 residues. With V trimmed by 2 bases and J by 4 bases, 10 bases remained unmatched. The CDR3, as DNA: TGTGCCAGCAGTTTAGCTAGCGGGAGCCCCGGGGCAGAGACCCAGTACTTC. This sequence encodes CASSLASGSPGAETQYF.

Ten or more counts support this clonotype. The gene calls are TRBV27 and TRBJ2-3, with 8 nucleotides matching TRBD2. The CDR3 extends over 17 amino acids. V lost 1 base to trimming and J lost 2 bases; unmatched junction nucleotides: 8. Germline CDR1 is MNHEY and CDR2 is SMNVEV (reference sequence). As DNA, the CDR3 is TGTGCCAGCAGTTTATACGCTAGCGGGCGCCTCACAGATACGCAGTATTTT. Protein sequence: CASSLYASGRLTDTQYF.

This clonotype was seen a few times. V usage is TRBV10-3 and J usage is TRBJ2-3; D remains unclear. V gave up 6 bases and J gave up 7 bases, with 8 bases separating them. The length of the CDR3 is 11 residues. Germline CDR1 ENHRY, CDR2 SYGVKD. The CDR3 protein is CAISSGNTQYF. CDR3 coding DNA: TGTGCCATCAGCTCTGGAAATACGCAGTATTTT.

This CDR3 is CASRGGGRAEAFF. The DNA of the CDR3 is TGTGCCAGCAGGGGGGGCGGGCGGGCTGAAGCTTTCTTT. V is TRBV25-1 and J is TRBJ1-1; possible D gene TRBD1, 6 bases. The V end lost 6 bases, the J end lost 6 bases, and 14 bases lay between the germline ends. Germline V gene data show CDR1 as MGHDK and CDR2 as SYGVNS. The CDR3 length is 13 residues. Drawing the rest from reference TRBV25-1 and TRBJ1-1, the complete variable domain is EADIYQTPRYLVIGTGKKITLECSQTMGHDKMYWYQQDPGMELHLIHYSYGVNSTEKGDLSSESTVSRIRTEHFPLTLESARPSHTSQYLCASRGGGRAEAFFGQGTRLTVV.

Notes on this clonotype: A much more abundant neighbour one base away suggests this may be a read error. The CDR3 DNA reads as TGTGCCAGCAGTTTTTCGTCCCCATTCTCCTACAATGAGCAGTTCTTC. It yields the protein CASSFSSPFSYNEQFF. The J gene is TRBJ2-1, the V gene TRBV27; D is unresolved. The CDR3 has 16 amino acids. V lost 3 bases, J lost 0 bases, and 12 bases lay in between. The germline V gene has CDR1 MNHEY and CDR2 SMNVEV (reference sequence).

This clonotype was detected ten times or more. This CDR3 is CASSLPGEDRHGYTF. CDR3 DNA sequence: TGTGCCAGCAGCCTTCCGGGGGAGGACAGGCATGGCTACACCTTC. The rearrangement uses TRBV28 and TRBJ1-2; 7 bases fit TRBD1. Trimming at V came to 6 bases and at J to 6 bases, leaving 13 bases not matched to a gene. The CDR3 loop spans 15 amino acids. Germline CDR1 is MDHEN and CDR2 is SYDVKM.

Many counts were recorded for this clonotype. The chain combines TRBV6-2 or TRBV6-3 with TRBJ2-7, with 14 bases lining up with TRBD2. J gave up 4 bases and V 6 bases, and 8 bases lay outside the gene matches. The CDR3 spans 16 residues. Germline V gene data show CDR1 as MNHEY and CDR2 as SVGEGT. The CDR3 region has the DNA TGTGCCAGCAGGCCCGGACTAGCGGGAGGAAGGTACGAGCAGTACTTC. This gives the protein CASRPGLAGGRYEQYF.

The count of this clonotype is one. A read error is possible here, since a much larger clone lies one base away. The chain has TRBV20-1 and TRBJ2-5; no clear D. The CDR3 runs 14 residues. V gave up 3 bases and J gave up 3 bases, with 14 bases separating them. Germline CDR1 reads DFQATT; CDR2 reads SNEGSKA (reference sequence). The CDR3 reads CSASPPLYKETQYF. CDR3 DNA sequence: TGCAGTGCTAGTCCCCCGCTGTACAAAGAGACCCAGTACTTC.

The chain links TRBV6-1 to TRBJ1-1; D unclear. Per germline, CDR1 MNHNS and CDR2 SASEGT. The CDR3 has 12 amino acids. In nucleotides, the CDR3 is TGTGTCAGAAGCCGATACGGGAGTGAAGCTTTCTTT. It specifies CVRSRYGSEAFF.